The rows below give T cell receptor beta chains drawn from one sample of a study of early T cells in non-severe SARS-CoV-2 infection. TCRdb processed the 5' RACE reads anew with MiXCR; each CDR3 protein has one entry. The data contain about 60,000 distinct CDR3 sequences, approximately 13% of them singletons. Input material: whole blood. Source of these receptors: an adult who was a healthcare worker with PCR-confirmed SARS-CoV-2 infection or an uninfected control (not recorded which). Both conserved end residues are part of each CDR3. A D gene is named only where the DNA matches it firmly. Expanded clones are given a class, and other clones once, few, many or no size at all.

CDR3 protein: CASSPGLAGLHEQYF
CDR3 DNA: TGTGCCAGCTCTCCCGGACTAGCGGGACTGCACGAGCAGTACTTC
clone size: NA
J gene: TRBJ2-7
V gene: TRBV18
D gene: TRBD2

CDR3 protein: CAIGVNGYTF
CDR3 DNA: TGTGCCATAGGGGTTAATGGCTACACCTTC
clone size: many
J gene: TRBJ1-2
V gene: TRBV10-3
D gene: NA

CDR3 protein: CASSPTTVKNTEAFF
CDR3 DNA: TGTGCCAGCAGTCCAACTACAGTGAAAAACACTGAAGCTTTCTTT
clone size: many
J gene: TRBJ1-1
V gene: TRBV28
D gene: NA

CDR3 protein: CASRYQENTGELFF
CDR3 DNA: TGCGCCAGCAGGTATCAGGAGAACACCGGGGAGCTGTTTTTT
clone size: NA
J gene: TRBJ2-2
V gene: TRBV10-2
D gene: NA

CDR3 protein: CASSRGTQNQPQHF
CDR3 DNA: TGTGCCAGCAGCCGCGGGACCCAGAATCAGCCCCAGCATTTT
clone size: many
J gene: TRBJ1-5
V gene: TRBV3-1
D gene: NA

CDR3 protein: CASSLWGGQQPQHF
CDR3 DNA: TGCGCCAGCAGCTTGTGGGGGGGCCAACAGCCCCAGCATTTT
clone size: few
J gene: TRBJ1-5
V gene: TRBV5-1
D gene: NA

CDR3 protein: CAISEDGLWQGYTF
CDR3 DNA: TGTGCCATCAGTGAGGACGGTCTATGGCAGGGCTACACCTTC
clone size: many
J gene: TRBJ1-2
V gene: TRBV10-3
D gene: NA

CDR3 protein: CASTSRGSLYEQYF
CDR3 DNA: TGTGCCAGCACCTCCAGAGGGTCTCTGTACGAGCAGTACTTC
clone size: many
J gene: TRBJ2-7
V gene: TRBV12-3/TRBV12-4
D gene: NA

CDR3 protein: CSATGLAGSDTQYF
CDR3 DNA: TGCAGTGCTACGGGGCTAGCGGGATCAGATACGCAGTATTTT
clone size: NA
J gene: TRBJ2-3
V gene: TRBV20-1
D gene: TRBD2

CDR3 protein: CASSARTSFSYNEQFF
CDR3 DNA: TGTGCCAGCAGCGCCAGGACTAGCTTCTCCTACAATGAGCAGTTCTTC
clone size: NA
J gene: TRBJ2-1
V gene: TRBV28
D gene: TRBD2

CDR3 protein: CASRISGSGEQYF
CDR3 DNA: TGTGCCAGCAGAATTAGCGGGAGCGGCGAGCAGTACTTC
clone size: NA
J gene: TRBJ2-7
V gene: TRBV28
D gene: TRBD2

CDR3 protein: CASIYGYTF
CDR3 DNA: TGTGCCAGCATCTATGGCTACACCTTC
clone size: many
J gene: TRBJ1-2
V gene: TRBV11-3
D gene: NA

CDR3 protein: CASSLVSGGTDTQYF
CDR3 DNA: TGTGCCAGCAGCTTAGTTAGCGGGGGCACAGATACGCAGTATTTT
clone size: few
J gene: TRBJ2-3
V gene: TRBV7-2
D gene: TRBD2

CDR3 protein: CASSPGTGVNSPLHF
CDR3 DNA: TGTGCCAGCAGCCCCGGGACAGGGGTCAATTCACCCCTCCACTTT
clone size: NA
J gene: TRBJ1-6
V gene: TRBV12-3/TRBV12-4
D gene: TRBD1

CDR3 protein: CASSQEPRRGETQYF
CDR3 DNA: TGTGCCAGCAGCCAAGAGCCCCGCCGGGGGGAGACCCAGTACTTC
clone size: few
J gene: TRBJ2-5
V gene: TRBV4-2
D gene: NA

CDR3 protein: CSALGFNALGAFF
CDR3 DNA: TGCAGCGCCCTGGGTTTCAACGCGCTGGGGGCTTTCTTT
clone size: NA
J gene: TRBJ1-1
V gene: TRBV29-1
D gene: NA

CDR3 protein: CASSLTPTSGPYNEQFF
CDR3 DNA: TGTGCCAGCAGCTTAACGCCGACTAGCGGGCCTTACAATGAGCAGTTCTTC
clone size: NA
J gene: TRBJ2-1
V gene: TRBV7-3
D gene: TRBD2

CDR3 protein: CASSTATLNTEAFF
CDR3 DNA: TGTGCCAGCTCCACAGCTACTCTGAACACTGAAGCTTTCTTT
clone size: NA
J gene: TRBJ1-1
V gene: TRBV18
D gene: NA

CDR3 protein: CASSSGVHSYNEQFF
CDR3 DNA: TGTGCCAGCAGTTCAGGGGTCCATTCCTACAATGAGCAGTTCTTC
clone size: many
J gene: TRBJ2-1
V gene: TRBV11-2
D gene: NA

CDR3 protein: CASVTSGLYNEQFF
CDR3 DNA: TGTGCCAGCGTGACTAGCGGGTTGTACAATGAGCAGTTCTTC
clone size: few
J gene: TRBJ2-1
V gene: TRBV2
D gene: TRBD2

CDR3 protein: CASSPKQDRGFAGELFF
CDR3 DNA: TGTGCCAGCTCACCCAAGCAGGACAGGGGTTTCGCCGGGGAGCTGTTTTTT
clone size: NA
J gene: TRBJ2-2
V gene: TRBV18
D gene: TRBD1

CDR3 protein: CSGTSQDEQFF
CDR3 DNA: TGCAGCGGGACTAGCCAGGATGAGCAGTTCTTC
clone size: few
J gene: TRBJ2-1
V gene: TRBV29-1
D gene: TRBD2

CDR3 protein: CASLMDRMNTEAFF
CDR3 DNA: TGTGCCAGCCTTATGGACAGAATGAACACTGAAGCTTTCTTT
clone size: many
J gene: TRBJ1-1
V gene: TRBV6-2/TRBV6-3
D gene: NA

CDR3 protein: CASSVGPGTDEQYF
CDR3 DNA: TGTGCCAGCAGCGTAGGTCCTGGGACCGACGAGCAGTACTTC
clone size: many
J gene: TRBJ2-7
V gene: TRBV9
D gene: NA

CDR3 protein: CVSTTGLAGVNEQFF
CDR3 DNA: TGTGTCAGTACTACGGGACTAGCGGGGGTTAATGAGCAGTTCTTC
clone size: NA
J gene: TRBJ2-1
V gene: TRBV19
D gene: TRBD2

CDR3 protein: CASSPRSVGYGYTF
CDR3 DNA: TGTGCCAGCAGCCCTAGGTCCGTCGGGTATGGCTACACCTTC
clone size: few
J gene: TRBJ1-2
V gene: TRBV5-5
D gene: NA

CDR3 protein: CAISDGGGGDYGYTF
CDR3 DNA: TGTGCCATCAGTGATGGAGGAGGGGGCGACTATGGCTACACCTTC
clone size: NA
J gene: TRBJ1-2
V gene: TRBV10-3
D gene: TRBD1

CDR3 protein: CASSSRGWTSTDTQYF
CDR3 DNA: TGTGCCAGCAGCTCCCGAGGGTGGACTAGCACAGATACGCAGTATTTT
clone size: few
J gene: TRBJ2-3
V gene: TRBV9
D gene: NA

CDR3 protein: CASSYGFSGTTTQYF
CDR3 DNA: TGTGCCAGCAGCTATGGATTTAGCGGGACAACTACGCAGTATTTT
clone size: NA
J gene: TRBJ2-3
V gene: TRBV7-9
D gene: TRBD2

CDR3 protein: CASSQTGLQETQYF
CDR3 DNA: TGCGCCAGCAGCCAAACAGGTCTCCAAGAGACCCAGTACTTC
clone size: few
J gene: TRBJ2-5
V gene: TRBV4-1
D gene: NA

CDR3 protein: CASSPGGPNEQYF
CDR3 DNA: TGTGCCAGCAGTCCCGGGGGCCCCAACGAGCAGTACTTC
clone size: few
J gene: TRBJ2-7
V gene: TRBV6-2/TRBV6-3
D gene: NA

CDR3 protein: CASTPSGRELNEQFF
CDR3 DNA: TGTGCCAGCACCCCTAGCGGCAGAGAATTAAATGAGCAGTTCTTC
clone size: few
J gene: TRBJ2-1
V gene: TRBV11-2
D gene: TRBD2

CDR3 protein: CSAGADYMNTEAFF
CDR3 DNA: TGCAGTGCGGGGGCAGACTACATGAACACTGAAGCTTTCTTT
clone size: many
J gene: TRBJ1-1
V gene: TRBV20-1
D gene: NA